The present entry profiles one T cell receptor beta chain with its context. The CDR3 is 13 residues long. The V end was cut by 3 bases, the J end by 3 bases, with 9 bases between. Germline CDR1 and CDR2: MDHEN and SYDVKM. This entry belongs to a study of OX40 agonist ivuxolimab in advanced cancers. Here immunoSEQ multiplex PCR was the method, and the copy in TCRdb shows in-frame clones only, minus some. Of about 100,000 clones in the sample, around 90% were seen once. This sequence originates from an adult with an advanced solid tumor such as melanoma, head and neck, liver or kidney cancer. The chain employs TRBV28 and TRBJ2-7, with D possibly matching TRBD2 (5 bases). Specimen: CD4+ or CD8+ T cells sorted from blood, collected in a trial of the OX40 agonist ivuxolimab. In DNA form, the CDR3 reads TGTGCCAGCAGTTTGGTCGGGGACTACGAGCAGTACTTC. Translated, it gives CASSLVGDYEQYF.